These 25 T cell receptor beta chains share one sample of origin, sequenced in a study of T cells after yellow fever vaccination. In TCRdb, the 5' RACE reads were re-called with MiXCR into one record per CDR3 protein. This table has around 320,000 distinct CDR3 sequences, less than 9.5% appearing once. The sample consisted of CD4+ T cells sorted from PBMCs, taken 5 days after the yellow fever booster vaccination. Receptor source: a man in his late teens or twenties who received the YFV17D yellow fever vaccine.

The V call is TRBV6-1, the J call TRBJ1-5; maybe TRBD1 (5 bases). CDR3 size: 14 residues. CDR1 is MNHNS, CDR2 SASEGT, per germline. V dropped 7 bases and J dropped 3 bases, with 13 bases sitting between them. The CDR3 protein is CASNGRQNNQPQHF. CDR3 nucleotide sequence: TGTGCCAGCAACGGGCGACAGAACAATCAGCCCCAGCATTTT.

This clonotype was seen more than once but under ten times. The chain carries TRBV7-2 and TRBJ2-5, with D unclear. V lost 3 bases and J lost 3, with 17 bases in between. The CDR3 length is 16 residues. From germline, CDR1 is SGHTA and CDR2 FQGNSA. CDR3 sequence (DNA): TGTGCCAGCAGCTTCCTGGAAGGGTTACGGGAAGAGACCCAGTACTTC. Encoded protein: CASSFLEGLREETQYF.

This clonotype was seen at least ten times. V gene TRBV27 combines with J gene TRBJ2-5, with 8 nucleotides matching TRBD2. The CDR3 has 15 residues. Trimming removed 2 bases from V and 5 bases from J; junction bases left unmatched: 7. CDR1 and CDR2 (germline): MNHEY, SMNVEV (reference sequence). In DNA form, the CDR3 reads TGTGCCAGCAGTTTACTTCCCGGGGGGGCGGAGACCCAGTACTTC. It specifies CASSLLPGGAETQYF.

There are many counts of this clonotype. DNA for the CDR3: TGTGCCAGCAGTTATGTGGCGGGGGCCGATACGCAGTATTTT. Translated: CASSYVAGADTQYF. The J gene is TRBJ2-3, the V gene TRBV6-5; possible D gene TRBD2, 7 bases. The germline CDR1 and CDR2 sequences are MNHEY and SVGAGI. V dropped 3 bases and J dropped 6 bases, with 13 bases sitting between them. This CDR3 spans 14 amino acids.

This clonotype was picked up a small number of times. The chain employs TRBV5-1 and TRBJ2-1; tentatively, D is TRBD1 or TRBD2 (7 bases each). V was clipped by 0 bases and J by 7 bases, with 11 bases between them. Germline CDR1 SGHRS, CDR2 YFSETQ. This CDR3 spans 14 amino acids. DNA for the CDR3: TGCGCCAGCAGCTTGGGCAGGGGGGGAAATGAGCAGTTCTTC. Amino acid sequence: CASSLGRGGNEQFF.

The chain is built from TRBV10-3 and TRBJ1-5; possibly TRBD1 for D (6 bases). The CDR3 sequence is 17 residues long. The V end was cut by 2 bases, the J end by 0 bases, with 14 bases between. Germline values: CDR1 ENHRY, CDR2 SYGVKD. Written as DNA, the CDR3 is TGTGCCATCAGTGAGGGCCGAACAGGGCATAGCAATCAGCCCCAGCATTTT. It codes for CAISEGRTGHSNQPQHF.

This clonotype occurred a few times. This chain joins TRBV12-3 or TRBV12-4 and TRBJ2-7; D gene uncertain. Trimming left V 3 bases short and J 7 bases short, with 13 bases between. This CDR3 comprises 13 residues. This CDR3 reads CASSLKWSREQYF. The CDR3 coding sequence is TGTGCCAGCAGTTTGAAGTGGAGCCGGGAGCAGTACTTC.

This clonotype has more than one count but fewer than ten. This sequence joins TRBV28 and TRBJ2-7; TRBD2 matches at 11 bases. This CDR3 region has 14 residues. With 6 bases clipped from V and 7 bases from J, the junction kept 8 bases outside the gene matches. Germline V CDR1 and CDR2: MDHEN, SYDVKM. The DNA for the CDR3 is TGTGCCAGCAGCTCTAGCGGGGGGTTGTGGGAGCAGTACTTC. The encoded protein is CASSSSGGLWEQYF.

CDR3 in amino acids: CSAALAYLYNEQFF. CDR3 nucleotide sequence: TGCAGTGCTGCACTAGCTTACCTTTACAATGAGCAGTTCTTC. The chain employs TRBV20-1 and TRBJ2-1; tentative D call: TRBD2 (6 bases). V lost 5 bases and J lost 4, with 15 bases in between. The V gene's germline CDR1 is DFQATT and CDR2 SNEGSKA (reference sequence). The CDR3 is 14 amino acids.

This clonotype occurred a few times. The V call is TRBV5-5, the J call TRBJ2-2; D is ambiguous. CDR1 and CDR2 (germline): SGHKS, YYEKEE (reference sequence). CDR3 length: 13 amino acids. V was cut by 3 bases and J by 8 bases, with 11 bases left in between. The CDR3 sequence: CASSYDPGGELFF. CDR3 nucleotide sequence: TGTGCCAGCAGCTACGACCCCGGTGGGGAGCTGTTTTTT.

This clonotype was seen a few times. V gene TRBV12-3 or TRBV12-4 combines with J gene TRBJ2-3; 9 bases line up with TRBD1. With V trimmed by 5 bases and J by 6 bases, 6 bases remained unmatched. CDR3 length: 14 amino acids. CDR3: CASSPGQGWDTQYF. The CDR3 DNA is TGTGCCAGCAGTCCGGGACAGGGTTGGGATACGCAGTATTTT.

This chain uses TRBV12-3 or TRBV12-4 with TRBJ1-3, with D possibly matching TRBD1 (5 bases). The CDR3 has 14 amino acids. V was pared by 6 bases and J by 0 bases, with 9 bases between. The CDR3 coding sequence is TGTGCCAGCAGCGCAGGGAGCTCTGGAAACACCATATATTTT. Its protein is CASSAGSSGNTIYF.

The CDR3 nucleotides read TGTGCCAGCAGAGGGGGGAACGCCGGGACAGGGGGCGAGTACGAGCAGTACGTC. Translating gives CASRGGNAGTGGEYEQYV. This chain links TRBV6-2 or TRBV6-3 with TRBJ2-7; 12 bases match TRBD1. There are 18 residues in the CDR3. Germline V CDR1 and CDR2: MNHEY, SVGEGT. The ends lost 6 bases at V and 4 bases at J; junction bases unmatched: 16.

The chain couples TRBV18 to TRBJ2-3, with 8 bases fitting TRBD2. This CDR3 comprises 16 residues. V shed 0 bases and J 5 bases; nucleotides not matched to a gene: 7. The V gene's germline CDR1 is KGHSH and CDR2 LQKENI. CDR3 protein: CASSPPGAGEVDTQYF. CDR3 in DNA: TGTGCCAGCTCACCACCGGGAGCGGGGGAGGTAGATACGCAGTATTTT.

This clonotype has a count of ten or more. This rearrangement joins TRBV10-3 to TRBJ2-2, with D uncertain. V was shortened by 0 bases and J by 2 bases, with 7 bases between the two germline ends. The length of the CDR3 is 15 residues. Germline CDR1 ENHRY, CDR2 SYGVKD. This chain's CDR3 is CAISESISNTGELFF. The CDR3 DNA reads TGTGCCATCAGTGAGTCGATCTCAAACACCGGGGAGCTGTTTTTT.

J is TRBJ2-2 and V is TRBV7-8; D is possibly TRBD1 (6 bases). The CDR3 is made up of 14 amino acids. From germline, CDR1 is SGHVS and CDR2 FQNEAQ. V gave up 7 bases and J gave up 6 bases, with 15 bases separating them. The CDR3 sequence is CASKHRDHPGELFF. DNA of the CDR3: TGTGCCAGCAAGCACAGGGACCATCCCGGGGAGCTGTTTTTT.

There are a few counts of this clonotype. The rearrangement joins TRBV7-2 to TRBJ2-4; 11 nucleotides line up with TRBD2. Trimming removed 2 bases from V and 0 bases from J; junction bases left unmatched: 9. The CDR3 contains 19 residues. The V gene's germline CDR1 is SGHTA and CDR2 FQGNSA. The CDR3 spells CASSLQSTSGTLAKNIQYF. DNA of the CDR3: TGTGCCAGCAGCTTACAGTCGACTAGCGGGACCCTAGCCAAAAACATTCAGTACTTC.

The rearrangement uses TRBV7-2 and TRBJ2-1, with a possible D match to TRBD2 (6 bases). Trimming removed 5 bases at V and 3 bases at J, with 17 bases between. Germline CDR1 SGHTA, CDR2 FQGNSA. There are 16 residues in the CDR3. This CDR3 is CASSPQTGLRYNEQFF. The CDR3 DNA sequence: TGTGCCAGCAGCCCCCAAACGGGACTTCGCTACAATGAGCAGTTCTTC.

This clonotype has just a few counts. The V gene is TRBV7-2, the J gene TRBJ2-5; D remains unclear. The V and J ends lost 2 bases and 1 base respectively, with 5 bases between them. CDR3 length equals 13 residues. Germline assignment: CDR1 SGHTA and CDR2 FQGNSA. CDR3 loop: CASSLRLQETQYF. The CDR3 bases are TGTGCCAGCAGCTTAAGACTCCAAGAGACCCAGTACTTC.

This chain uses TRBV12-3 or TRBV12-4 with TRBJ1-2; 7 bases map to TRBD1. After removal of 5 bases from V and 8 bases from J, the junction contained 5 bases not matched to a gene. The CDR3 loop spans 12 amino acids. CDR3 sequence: CASSPRQGGYTF. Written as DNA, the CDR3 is TGTGCCAGCAGTCCCCGACAGGGCGGCTACACCTTC.

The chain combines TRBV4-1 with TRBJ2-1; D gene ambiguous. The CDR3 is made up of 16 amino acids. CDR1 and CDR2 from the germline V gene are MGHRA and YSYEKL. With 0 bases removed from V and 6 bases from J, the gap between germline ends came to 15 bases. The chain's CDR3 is CASSQEVVGSSNEQFF. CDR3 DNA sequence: TGCGCCAGCAGCCAAGAGGTAGTAGGATCTTCCAATGAGCAGTTCTTC.

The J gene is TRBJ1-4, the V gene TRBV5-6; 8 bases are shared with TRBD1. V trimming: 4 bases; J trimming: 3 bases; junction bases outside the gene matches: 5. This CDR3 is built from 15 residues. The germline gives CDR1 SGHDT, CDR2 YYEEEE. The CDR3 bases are TGTGCCAGCAGCCGGACAGGGAGTTCTAATGAAAAACTGTTTTTT. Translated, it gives CASSRTGSSNEKLFF.

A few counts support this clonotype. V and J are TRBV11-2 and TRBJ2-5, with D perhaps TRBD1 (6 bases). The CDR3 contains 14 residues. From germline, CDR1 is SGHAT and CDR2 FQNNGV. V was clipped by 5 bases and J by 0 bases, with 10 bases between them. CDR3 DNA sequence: TGTGCCAGCAGCGGCGGACAGTACCAAGAGACCCAGTACTTC. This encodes CASSGGQYQETQYF.

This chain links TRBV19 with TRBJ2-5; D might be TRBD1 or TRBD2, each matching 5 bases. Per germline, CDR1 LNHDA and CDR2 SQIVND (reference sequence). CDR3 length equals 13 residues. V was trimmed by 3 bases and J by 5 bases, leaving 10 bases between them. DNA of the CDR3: TGTGCCAGTAGTATGGGGACCCGCGAGACCCAGTACTTC. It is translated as CASSMGTRETQYF.

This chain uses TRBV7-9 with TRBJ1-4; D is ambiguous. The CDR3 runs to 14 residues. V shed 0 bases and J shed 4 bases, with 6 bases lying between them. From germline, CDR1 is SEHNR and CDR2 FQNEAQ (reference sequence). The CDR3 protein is CASSLAEFNEKLFF. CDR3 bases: TGTGCCAGCAGCTTAGCAGAGTTTAATGAAAAACTGTTTTTT.